The 8 T cell receptor beta chains below were found in one sample sequenced in a study of blood T cell repertoires in COVID-19. Only in-frame clones appear in the TCRdb table, and some are missing; sequencing was by immunoSEQ multiplex PCR. The profile shows around 270,000 clones, approximately 90% of them singletons. Sequencing was performed on peripheral blood. The source of these receptors is a man under 40 with acute or convalescent COVID-19.

A single count supports this clone. The CDR3 region is CASIRGRVTDTQYF. The CDR3 DNA sequence: TGTGCCAGCATCCGCGGGAGGGTGACAGATACGCAGTATTTT. This chain links TRBV2 with TRBJ2-3; 9 nucleotides align to TRBD2. From germline, CDR1 is SNHLY and CDR2 FYNNEI. V lost 7 bases and J lost 3; bases outside the gene matches: 5. The CDR3 extends over 14 amino acids.

This rearrangement joins TRBV7-9 to TRBJ1-2; no firm D call. Germline CDR1 SEHNR, CDR2 FQNEAQ (reference sequence). The CDR3 sequence is 12 residues long. V was trimmed by 5 bases and J by 2 bases, leaving 6 bases between them. CDR3 coding DNA: TGTGCCAGCAGCCACGGGAACTATGGCTACACCTTC. It specifies CASSHGNYGYTF.

The V call is TRBV6-6, the J call TRBJ2-2, with no clear D. The CDR3 sequence is 14 residues long. Germline CDR1 is MNHNY and CDR2 is SVGAGI (reference sequence). V gave up 4 bases and J gave up 8 bases, with 14 bases separating them. As DNA, the CDR3 is TGTGCCAGCAGTTGGGCTAACGAGTTTGGGGAGCTGTTTTTT. Protein sequence: CASSWANEFGELFF.

V gene TRBV6-5 combines with J gene TRBJ2-7; TRBD2 might be the D (6 bases). The V end lost 0 bases, the J end lost 1 base, and 7 bases lay between the germline ends. This CDR3 region has 14 residues. Germline CDR1 is MNHEY and CDR2 is SVGAGI. This chain's CDR3 is CASSYSRESYEQYF. The CDR3 DNA follows: TGTGCCAGCAGTTACTCCCGGGAGTCCTACGAGCAGTACTTC.

This clone was seen only a few times. The V call is TRBV7-3, the J call TRBJ1-2; 10 bases are shared with TRBD1. Germline V CDR1 and CDR2: SGHTA, FQGTGA. The V segment lost 2 bases and the J segment 6 bases; nucleotides outside the gene matches: 6. The CDR3 loop spans 15 amino acids. The chain's CDR3 is CASSLAAGTGDGYTF. The CDR3 DNA reads as TGTGCCAGCAGCTTAGCCGCCGGGACAGGGGATGGCTACACCTTC.

The chain uses TRBV28 and TRBJ1-5; TRBD1 aligns across 9 bases. Germline CDR1 MDHEN, CDR2 SYDVKM. The CDR3 is made up of 14 amino acids. Germline trimming cut 4 bases from V and 6 bases from J; bases unmatched to any gene: 4. The CDR3 sequence is CASSSQGAPQPQHF. The DNA of the CDR3 is TGTGCCAGCAGTTCACAGGGGGCACCTCAGCCCCAGCATTTT.

The rearrangement joins TRBV12-3 or TRBV12-4 to TRBJ1-1; D is ambiguous. This CDR3 has 13 amino acids. The ends were cut back, 6 bases at V and 0 bases at J, with 8 bases in the middle. CDR3 amino acids: CASSLGLNTEAFF. The CDR3 DNA is TGTGCCAGCAGCCTAGGATTGAACACTGAAGCTTTCTTT.

This chain connects TRBV6-2 or TRBV6-3 to TRBJ2-7; the D is unclear. V lost 0 bases and J lost 2, with 8 bases in between. The germline V gene has CDR1 MNHEY and CDR2 SVGEGT. The CDR3 totals 14 residues. Here the CDR3 DNA reads TGTGCCAGCAGTTACTCGCCAGGAACCTACGAGCAGTACTTC. This sequence encodes CASSYSPGTYEQYF.